Detailed here is one T cell receptor beta chain. Its antigen is unknown. This CDR3 is 11 amino acids long. J gave up 15 bases and V 3 bases, and 4 bases lay outside the gene matches. The germline V gene has CDR1 SGHTA and CDR2 FQGNSA. These data are taken from a study of cytomegalovirus exposure and HLA in healthy donors. Use of 60 Vbeta and 13 Jbeta primers characterized the PCR. Data came from immunoSEQ multiplex PCR; TCRdb stores just in-frame clones and leaves some out. This sample yields around 150,000 clones, of which around four fifths are seen a single time; around 1.9% belongs to the top ten. Study-level findings and limits: Upon later analysis, HLA-associated TCR beta chains proved more clonally expanded than other, equally common chains. Immune exposure information available was restricted to CMV serostatus. Some segments of the V type, notably TRBV6-2 and TRBV6-3, were excluded as indistinguishable. In most subjects, TCR beta sequences reportedly gave accurate predictions of HLA-A and HLA-B alleles.

The sequence was collected from a man aged 18 to 30 in good health and CMV-seronegative. This chain links TRBV7-2 with TRBJ2-1, with TRBD2 matching over 8 bases. Sequencing was carried out using PBMCs. For the CDR3, the DNA is TGTGCCAGCAGCTTGGGGACTAGTGGGTTCTTC. Its translation: CASSLGTSGFF.